A single sample gave rise to the 13 T cell receptor beta chains below, sequenced in a study of blood T cell repertoires in COVID-19. The method was immunoSEQ multiplex PCR; TCRdb's version includes in-frame clones alone and lacks a portion of them. The table has 150,000 to 200,000 clones, 75% to 90% seen once; the top ten hold around 6.2%. The sequenced sample consisted of PBMCs or T cells enriched from blood (not recorded which). These receptors all come from a man aged 35-49 years who had recovered from COVID-19.

The genes are TRBV9 and TRBJ2-1; 7 nucleotides align to TRBD1. The germline V gene has CDR1 SGDLS and CDR2 YYNGEE. The CDR3 runs 16 residues. V shed 6 bases and J 4 bases; nucleotides not matched to a gene: 13. The CDR3 loop reads CASTPLTGLLYNEQFF. CDR3 coding DNA: TGTGCCAGCACGCCGTTGACAGGGCTCTTATACAATGAGCAGTTCTTC.

This CDR3 reads CASSLARDRTYNEQFF. DNA for the CDR3: TGTGCCAGCAGCTTAGCGCGGGACAGAACTTACAATGAGCAGTTCTTC. The J gene is TRBJ2-1, the V gene TRBV7-9; a possible D gene is TRBD1 (7 bases). V was clipped by 0 bases and J by 4 bases, with 13 bases between them. This CDR3 spans 16 amino acids. CDR1 is SEHNR, CDR2 FQNEAQ, per germline (reference sequence).

The chain has TRBV3-1 (or the pseudogene TRBV3-2) and TRBJ1-1; possibly TRBD1 for D (5 bases). This CDR3 is 13 amino acids long. V was pared by 1 base and J by 10 bases, with 13 bases between. Germline lookup yields CDR1 LGHDT and CDR2 YNNKEL (reference sequence). CDR3 loop: CASSQVGGFGAFF. DNA of the CDR3: TGTGCCAGCAGCCAAGTCGGGGGATTTGGAGCTTTCTTT.

This sequence joins TRBV24-1 and TRBJ2-1; TRBD2 agrees at 8 bases. CDR1 and CDR2 from the germline V gene are KGHDR and SFDVKD. The CDR3 contains 15 residues. V was pared by 4 bases and J by 5 bases, with 6 bases of the junction left unmatched. The CDR3 coding sequence is TGTGCCACCAGTGACGGCCCCGGGAGGGACAATGAGCAGTTCTTC. Translated, it gives CATSDGPGRDNEQFF.

The genes are TRBV14 and TRBJ2-7; 9 bases fit TRBD1. V trimming: 1 base; J trimming: 1 base; junction bases outside the gene matches: 5. CDR1 SGHDN and CDR2 FVKESK come from the germline V gene. The CDR3 spans 16 residues. CDR3 in DNA: TGTGCCAGCAGCCAAGTTCCGGGACAGGGTTCCTACGAGCAGTACTTC. Amino acids: CASSQVPGQGSYEQYF.

This clone was observed once. The chain carries TRBV30 and TRBJ2-7; no clear D gene. Trimming stripped 1 base from V and 7 bases from J, with 17 bases between. In germline, CDR1 is GTSNPN, CDR2 SVGIG (reference sequence). The CDR3 has 14 residues. This CDR3 is CAWSDRGNLREQYF. CDR3 DNA: TGTGCCTGGAGTGATCGAGGCAACTTAAGGGAGCAGTACTTC.

The count of this clone is one. The chain links TRBV9 to TRBJ1-1, with TRBD1 identical over 11 bases. The V gene end was trimmed by 2 bases and the J gene end by 4 bases; junction bases not matched to a gene: 7. CDR1 SGDLS and CDR2 YYNGEE come from the germline V gene. The CDR3 is 16 amino acids. CDR3 nucleotides: TGTGCCAGCAGCGTGGGGACAGGGGGTGGAATCACTGAAGCTTTCTTT. It yields the protein CASSVGTGGGITEAFF.

This chain connects TRBV15 to TRBJ2-7; 7 bases agree with TRBD2. The CDR3 covers 15 residues. The germline V gene has CDR1 LNHNV and CDR2 YYDKDF (reference sequence). Trimming cost V 4 bases and J 7 bases; bases outside gene matches: 13. CDR3 sequence reads: CATSIPTAGVREQYF. The CDR3 region has the DNA TGTGCCACCAGCATACCGACTGCGGGAGTTCGAGAGCAGTACTTC.

This clone showed up just a few times. This chain joins TRBV5-4 and TRBJ2-7, with D possibly matching TRBD1 (5 bases). V gave up 4 bases and J gave up 4 bases, with 12 bases separating them. This CDR3 contains 13 residues. Germline CDR1 SGHNT, CDR2 YYREEE (reference sequence). The CDR3 here is CASSAMDTYEQYF. DNA for the CDR3: TGTGCCAGCAGCGCCATGGACACGTACGAGCAGTACTTC.

The CDR3: CASSLRGSYGYTF. The CDR3 coding sequence is TGTGCCAGCAGCTTACGGGGATCCTATGGCTACACCTTC. This chain joins TRBV7-8 and TRBJ1-2; unclear D gene. The ends were cut back, 2 bases at V and 4 bases at J, with 8 bases in the middle. Germline CDR1 reads SGHVS; CDR2 reads FQNEAQ. This CDR3 region has 13 residues. The variable domain in full, with the rest retrieved from reference TRBV7-8 and TRBJ1-2, is GAGVSQSPRYKVAKRGQDVALRCDPISGHVSLFWYQQALGQGPEFLTYFQNEAQLDKSGLPSDRFFAERPEGSVSTLKIQRTQQEDSAVYLCASSLRGSYGYTFGSGTRLTVV.

This chain joins TRBV19 and TRBJ1-4; 7 bases match TRBD1. After removal of 4 bases from V and 7 bases from J, the junction contained 12 bases not matched to a gene. The CDR3 is made up of 16 amino acids. Germline-derived CDR1 and CDR2 are LNHDA and SQIVND (reference sequence). CDR3 loop: CASSTKTGTASEKLFF. The CDR3 DNA reads TGTGCCAGTAGTACGAAGACCGGGACAGCCTCTGAAAAACTGTTTTTT.

This chain joins TRBV5-1 and TRBJ2-4, with TRBD1 matching over 8 bases. CDR3 length: 14 residues. The V and J ends lost 4 bases and 5 bases, in that order; junction bases with no gene match: 5. Germline values: CDR1 SGHRS, CDR2 YFSETQ. CDR3 sequence reads: CASSSRGLENIQYF. CDR3 DNA sequence: TGCGCCAGCAGCAGCAGGGGGCTTGAAAACATTCAGTACTTC.

This clone was found a few times. The CDR3 sequence: CAWSGTGQAHEQYF. In DNA form, the CDR3 reads TGTGCCTGGTCCGGGACGGGACAGGCCCACGAGCAGTACTTC. The V call is TRBV30, the J call TRBJ2-7, with TRBD1 matching 8 bases. Looked up from germline, CDR1 is GTSNPN and CDR2 is SVGIG (reference sequence). CDR3 size: 14 residues. Trimming took 5 bases from V and 5 from J; bases not matched to a gene: 11. Complete variable domain (other parts from reference TRBV30 and TRBJ2-7): SQTIHQWPATLVQPVGSPLSLECTVEGTSNPNLYWYRQAAGRGLQLLFYSVGIGQISSEVPQNLSASRPQDRQFILSSKKLLLSDSGFYLCAWSGTGQAHEQYFGPGTRLTVT.